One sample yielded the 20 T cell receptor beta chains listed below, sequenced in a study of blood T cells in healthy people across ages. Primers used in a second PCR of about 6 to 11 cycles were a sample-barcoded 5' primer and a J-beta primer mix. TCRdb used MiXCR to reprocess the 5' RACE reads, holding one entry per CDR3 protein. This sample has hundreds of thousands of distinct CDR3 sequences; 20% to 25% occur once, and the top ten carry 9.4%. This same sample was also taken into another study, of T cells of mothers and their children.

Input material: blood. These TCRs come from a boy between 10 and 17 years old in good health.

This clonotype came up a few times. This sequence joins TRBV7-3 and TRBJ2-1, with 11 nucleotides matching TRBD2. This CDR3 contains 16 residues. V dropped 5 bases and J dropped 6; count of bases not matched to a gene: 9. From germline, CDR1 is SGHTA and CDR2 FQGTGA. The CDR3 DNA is TGTGCCAGCAGCCAGACTACGGGACTAGCGGCCAATGAGCAGTTCTTC. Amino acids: CASSQTTGLAANEQFF.

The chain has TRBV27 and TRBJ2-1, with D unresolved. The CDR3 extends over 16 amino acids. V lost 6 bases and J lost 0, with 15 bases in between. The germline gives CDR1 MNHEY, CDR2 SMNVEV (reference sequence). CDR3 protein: CASSRVRTSSYNEQFF. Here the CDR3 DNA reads TGTGCCAGCAGCAGAGTAAGGACGAGCTCCTACAATGAGCAGTTCTTC.

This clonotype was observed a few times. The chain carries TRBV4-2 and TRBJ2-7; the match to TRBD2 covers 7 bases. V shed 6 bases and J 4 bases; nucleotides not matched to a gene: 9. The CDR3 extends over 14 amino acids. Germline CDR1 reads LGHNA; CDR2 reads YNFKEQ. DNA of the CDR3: TGTGCCAGCAGTCACGCTAGCGGAAAATACGAGCAGTACTTC. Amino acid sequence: CASSHASGKYEQYF.

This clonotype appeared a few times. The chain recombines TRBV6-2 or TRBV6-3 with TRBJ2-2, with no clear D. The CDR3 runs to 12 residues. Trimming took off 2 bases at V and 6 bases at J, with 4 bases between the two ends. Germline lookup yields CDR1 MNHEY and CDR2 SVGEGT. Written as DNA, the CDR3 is TGTGCCAGCAGTTACCCCCCCGGGGAGCTGTTTTTT. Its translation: CASSYPPGELFF.

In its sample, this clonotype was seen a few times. The CDR3 is CASVAGRPGELFF. CDR3 DNA sequence: TGTGCCAGCGTAGCGGGACGCCCCGGGGAGCTGTTTTTT. V is TRBV2 and J is TRBJ2-2; TRBD2 agrees at 8 bases. The CDR3 contains 13 residues. Trimming removed 8 bases from V and 6 bases from J; junction bases left unmatched: 5. The germline CDR1 and CDR2 sequences are SNHLY and FYNNEI.

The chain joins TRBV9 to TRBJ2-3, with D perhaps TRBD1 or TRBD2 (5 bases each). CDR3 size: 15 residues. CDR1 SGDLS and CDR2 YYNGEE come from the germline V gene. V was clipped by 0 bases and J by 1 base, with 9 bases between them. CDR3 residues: CASSVARDGTDTQYF. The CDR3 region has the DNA TGTGCCAGCAGCGTAGCAAGGGACGGCACAGATACGCAGTATTTT.

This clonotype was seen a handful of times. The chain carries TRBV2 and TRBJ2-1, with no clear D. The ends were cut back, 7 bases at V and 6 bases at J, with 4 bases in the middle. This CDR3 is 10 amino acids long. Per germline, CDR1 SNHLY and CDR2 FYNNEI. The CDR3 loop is CASNGNEQFF. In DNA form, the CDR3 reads TGTGCCAGCAACGGCAATGAGCAGTTCTTC.

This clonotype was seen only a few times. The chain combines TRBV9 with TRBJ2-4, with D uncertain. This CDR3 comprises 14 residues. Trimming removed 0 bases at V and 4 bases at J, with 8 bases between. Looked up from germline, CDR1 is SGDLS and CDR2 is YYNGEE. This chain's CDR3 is CASSVGGSKNIQYF. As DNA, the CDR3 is TGTGCCAGCAGCGTAGGGGGATCTAAAAACATTCAGTACTTC. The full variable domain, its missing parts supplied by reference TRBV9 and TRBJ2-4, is DSGVTQTPKHLITATGQRVTLRCSPRSGDLSVYWYQQSLDQGLQFLIQYYNGEERAKGNILERFSAQQFPDLHSELNLSSLELGDSALYFCASSVGGSKNIQYFGAGTRLSVL.

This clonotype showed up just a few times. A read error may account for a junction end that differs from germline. The CDR3 DNA reads as TGTGCCAGCATCCCGACTAGCGGCTATTACACTGAGCAGTTCTTC. This translates into CASIPTSGYYTEQFF. The chain carries TRBV27 and TRBJ2-1, with 9 bases aligning to TRBD2. The germline gives CDR1 MNHEY, CDR2 SMNVEV (reference sequence). The CDR3 runs to 15 residues.

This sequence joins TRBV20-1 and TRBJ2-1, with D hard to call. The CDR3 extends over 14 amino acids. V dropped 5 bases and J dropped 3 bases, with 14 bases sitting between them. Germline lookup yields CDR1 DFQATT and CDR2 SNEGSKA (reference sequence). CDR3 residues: CSAGSGQNYNEQFF. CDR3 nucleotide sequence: TGCAGTGCTGGATCGGGTCAAAACTACAATGAGCAGTTCTTC.

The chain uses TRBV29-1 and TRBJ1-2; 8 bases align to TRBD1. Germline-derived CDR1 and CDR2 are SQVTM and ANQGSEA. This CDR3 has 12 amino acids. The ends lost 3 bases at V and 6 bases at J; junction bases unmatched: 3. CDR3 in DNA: TGCAGCGTTGATACAGGGGGTAATGGCTACACCTTC. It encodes CSVDTGGNGYTF.

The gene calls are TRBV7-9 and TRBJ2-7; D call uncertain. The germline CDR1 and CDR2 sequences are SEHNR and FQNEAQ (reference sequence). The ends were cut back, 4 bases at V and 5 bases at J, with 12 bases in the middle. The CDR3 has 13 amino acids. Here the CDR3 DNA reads TGTGCCAGCAGCTCCCCTAGGGATCACGAGCAGTACTTC. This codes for CASSSPRDHEQYF.

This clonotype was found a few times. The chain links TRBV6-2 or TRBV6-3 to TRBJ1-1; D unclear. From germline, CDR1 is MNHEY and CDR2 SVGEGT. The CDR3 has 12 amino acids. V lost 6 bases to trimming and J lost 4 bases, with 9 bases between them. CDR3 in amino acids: CASSFSLTEAFF. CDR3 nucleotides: TGTGCCAGCAGCTTCTCGCTCACTGAAGCTTTCTTT.

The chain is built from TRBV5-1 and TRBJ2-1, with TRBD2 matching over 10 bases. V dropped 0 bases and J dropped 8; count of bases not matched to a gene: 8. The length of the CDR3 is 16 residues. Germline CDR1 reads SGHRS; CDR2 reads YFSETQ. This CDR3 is CASSLESASGSHEQFF. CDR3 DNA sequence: TGCGCCAGCAGCTTGGAATCGGCTAGCGGGAGTCATGAGCAGTTCTTC.

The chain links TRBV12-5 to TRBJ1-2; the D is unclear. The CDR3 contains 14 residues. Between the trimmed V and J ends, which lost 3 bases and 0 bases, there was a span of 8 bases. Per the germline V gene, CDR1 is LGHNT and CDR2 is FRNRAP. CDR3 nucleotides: TGTGCTAGTGGTTTCGGGAATACTAACTATGGCTACACCTTC. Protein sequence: CASGFGNTNYGYTF.

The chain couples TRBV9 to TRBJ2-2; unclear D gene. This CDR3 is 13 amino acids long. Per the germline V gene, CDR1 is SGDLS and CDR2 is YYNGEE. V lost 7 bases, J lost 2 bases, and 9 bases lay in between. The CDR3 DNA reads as TGTGCCAGCGGGGAACAAAACACCGGGGAGCTGTTTTTT. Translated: CASGEQNTGELFF.

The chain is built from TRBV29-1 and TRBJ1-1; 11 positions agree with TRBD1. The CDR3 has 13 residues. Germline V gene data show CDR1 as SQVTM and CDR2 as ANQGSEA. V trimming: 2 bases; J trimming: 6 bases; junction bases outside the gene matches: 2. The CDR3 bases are TGCAGCGTTGAACCGGGACAGGGGGCTGAAGCTTTCTTT. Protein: CSVEPGQGAEAFF.

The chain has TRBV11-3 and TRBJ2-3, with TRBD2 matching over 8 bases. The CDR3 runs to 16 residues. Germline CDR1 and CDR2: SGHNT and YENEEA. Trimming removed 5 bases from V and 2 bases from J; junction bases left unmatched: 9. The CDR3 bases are TGTGCCAGCAGCAGAGGGACTAGTTATAACACAGATACGCAGTATTTT. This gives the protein CASSRGTSYNTDTQYF.

In DNA form, the CDR3 reads TGTGCCAGCAGCGATGCAATCCAAGAGACCCAGTACTTC. Translating it yields CASSDAIQETQYF. The chain has TRBV4-2 and TRBJ2-5; D unclear. Germline V CDR1 and CDR2: LGHNA, YNFKEQ. The CDR3 is 13 residues long. The V gene lost 5 bases and the J gene lost 1 base, with 8 bases spanning the gap.

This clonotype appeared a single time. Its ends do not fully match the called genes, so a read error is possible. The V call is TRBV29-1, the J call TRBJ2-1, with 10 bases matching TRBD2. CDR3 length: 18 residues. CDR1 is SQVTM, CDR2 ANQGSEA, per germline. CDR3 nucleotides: TGCAGCGTTGAATTCGTACTAGCGGGACCCCAGAACTACAATGAGCAGTCCTTC. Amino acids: CSVEFVLAGPQNYNEQSF.